This T cell receptor beta chain appears in the sequencing data of a study of regulatory T cells in long-lasting Graves disease. Study-wide results and limits: With persistent disease, TRBV28, TRBJ1-2 and TRBJ2-5 were the favored segments.

Of note for this clonotype: What it binds is unknown.

Assembly of TCR beta libraries relied on iRepertoire HTBI primers together with Arm-PCR of CDR3 regions. TCRdb fed the multiplex PCR reads into MiXCR, producing one record per CDR3 protein. The profile shows roughly 500,000 distinct CDR3 sequences, less than 15% of them singletons. Time point reported: newly diagnosed GD, antithyroid drugs for less than 3 months. TCR sequences were obtained from RNA taken from PBMCs. V dropped 5 bases and J dropped 8 bases, with 14 bases sitting between them. CDR3 length: 13 residues. CDR1 and CDR2 (germline): MGHDK, SYGVNS. The same specimen was also included in a second study, on T cells in Graves' hyperthyroidism and ophthalmopathy. That paper adds: Blood also carried most thyroid clonotypes expanded above 0.001.

V and J are TRBV25-1 and TRBJ2-3; perhaps TRBD1 as D (5 bases). Specimen: peripheral blood mononuclear cells (PBMCs), collected at new diagnosis, from a patient treated with antithyroid drugs. The TCR comes from a man aged 25-40 years with Graves disease. CDR3 DNA: TGTGCCAGCAGTTGGGCAGGGCTTGGTACGCAGTATTTT. Encoded protein: CASSWAGLGTQYF.